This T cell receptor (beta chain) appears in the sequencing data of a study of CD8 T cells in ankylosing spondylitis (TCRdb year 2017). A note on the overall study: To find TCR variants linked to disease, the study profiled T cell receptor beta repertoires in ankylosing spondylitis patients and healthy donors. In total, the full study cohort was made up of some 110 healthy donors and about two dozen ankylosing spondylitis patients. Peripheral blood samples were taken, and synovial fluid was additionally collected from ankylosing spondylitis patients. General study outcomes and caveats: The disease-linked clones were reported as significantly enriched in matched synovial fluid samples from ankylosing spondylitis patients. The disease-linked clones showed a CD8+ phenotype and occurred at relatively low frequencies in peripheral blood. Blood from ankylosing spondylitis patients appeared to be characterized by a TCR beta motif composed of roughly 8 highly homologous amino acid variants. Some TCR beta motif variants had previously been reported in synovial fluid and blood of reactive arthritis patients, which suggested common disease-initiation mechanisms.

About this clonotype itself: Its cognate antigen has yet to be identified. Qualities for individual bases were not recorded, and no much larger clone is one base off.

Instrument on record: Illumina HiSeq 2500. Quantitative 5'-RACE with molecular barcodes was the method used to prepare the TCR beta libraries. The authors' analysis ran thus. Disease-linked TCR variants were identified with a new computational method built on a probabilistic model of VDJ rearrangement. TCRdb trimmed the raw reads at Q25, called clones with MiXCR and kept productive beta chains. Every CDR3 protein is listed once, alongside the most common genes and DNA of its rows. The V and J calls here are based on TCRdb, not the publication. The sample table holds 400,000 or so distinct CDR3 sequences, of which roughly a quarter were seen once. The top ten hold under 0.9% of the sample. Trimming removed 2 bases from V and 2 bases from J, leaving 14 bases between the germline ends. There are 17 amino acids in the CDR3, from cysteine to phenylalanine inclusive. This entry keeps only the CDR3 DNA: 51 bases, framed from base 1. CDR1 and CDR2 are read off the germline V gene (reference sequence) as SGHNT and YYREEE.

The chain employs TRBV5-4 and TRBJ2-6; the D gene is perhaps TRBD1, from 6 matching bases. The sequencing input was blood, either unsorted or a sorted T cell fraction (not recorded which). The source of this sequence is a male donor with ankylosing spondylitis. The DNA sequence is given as TGTGCCAGCAGCTTTGCCAGGGGAAGGGCTGGGGCCAACGTCCTGACTTTC. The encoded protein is CASSFARGRAGANVLTF.